Below are 2 T cell receptor beta chains sequenced from a single sample in a study of cytomegalovirus exposure and HLA in healthy donors. Use of 60 Vbeta and 13 Jbeta primers characterized the PCR. This table comes from immunoSEQ multiplex PCR, and its TCRdb copy is limited to in-frame clones, with some not included. This table holds about 140,000 clones, roughly 75% found once. The specimen was PBMCs. Receptor source: a female donor in good health and CMV-seronegative.

The V gene is TRBV25-1, the J gene TRBJ1-2; D is possibly TRBD1 (6 bases). V lost 4 bases, J lost 4 bases, and 13 bases lay in between. This CDR3 has 14 residues. In germline, CDR1 is MGHDK, CDR2 SYGVNS. This CDR3 reads CASSVDRTGYGYTF. CDR3 nucleotide sequence: TGTGCCAGCAGTGTGGACAGAACTGGCTATGGCTACACCTTC.

The chain couples TRBV6-5 to TRBJ1-1, with TRBD1 as a possible D gene (5 bases). The CDR3 covers 15 residues. In germline, CDR1 is MNHEY, CDR2 SVGAGI. V lost 2 bases and J lost 4, with 14 bases in between. For the CDR3, the DNA is TGTGCCAGCAGTTACGGGGGGGGGTGGCGCACTGAAGCTTTCTTT. Translating gives CASSYGGGWRTEAFF.